The 28 T cell receptor beta chains below were found in one sample sequenced in a study of cytomegalovirus exposure and HLA in healthy donors. PCR was performed using 60 Vbeta and 13 Jbeta primers. Here immunoSEQ multiplex PCR was the method, and the copy in TCRdb shows in-frame clones only, minus some. The sample lists about 110,000 clones, around 80% occurring once. Material: PBMCs. The receptors derive from a man between 25 and 39 years old in good health and CMV-seropositive.

Points on this clone: Germline and junction disagree at one end, which may indicate a read error. The rearrangement links TRBV7-9 to TRBJ2-2; D not certain. This CDR3 is built from 12 residues. The germline gives CDR1 SEHNR, CDR2 FQNEAQ (reference sequence). In nucleotides, the CDR3 is TGTTCCAGCAGCTTAGGTTCTGGGGAGCTGTTTTTT. Translating gives CSSSLGSGELFF.

Of note for this clone: Other DNA sequences within the sample encode an identical CDR3. The chain carries TRBV5-1 and TRBJ1-1; 7 bases match TRBD1. J lost 5 bases, V lost 0 bases, and 4 bases had no gene match. Germline V gene sequence: CDR1 SGHRS, CDR2 YFSETQ. This CDR3 region has 14 residues. The CDR3 here is CASSLGRGLTEAFF. The CDR3 region has the DNA TGCGCCAGCAGCTTGGGGAGGGGGCTTACTGAAGCTTTCTTT.

The rearrangement uses TRBV18 and TRBJ2-6, with 8 bases identical to TRBD1. Germline-derived CDR1 and CDR2 are KGHSH and LQKENI. There are 15 residues in the CDR3. After removal of 6 bases from V and 2 bases from J, the junction contained 3 bases not matched to a gene. CDR3: CASSQGAPGANVLTF. The CDR3 DNA follows: TGTGCCAGCTCCCAGGGGGCTCCTGGGGCCAACGTCCTGACTTTC.

The gene calls are TRBV6-6 and TRBJ1-2; 9 positions match TRBD1. The germline CDR1 and CDR2 sequences are MNHNY and SVGAGI (reference sequence). J gave up 4 bases and V 6 bases, and 6 bases lay outside the gene matches. This CDR3 has 14 amino acids. DNA of the CDR3: TGTGCCAGCAGGGGACAGGGAATGATCTATGGCTACACCTTC. Amino acids: CASRGQGMIYGYTF.

V gene TRBV19 combines with J gene TRBJ1-4; D might be TRBD1 (5 bases). CDR3 length: 15 residues. V was trimmed by 4 bases and J by 5 bases, leaving 14 bases between them. Per the germline V gene, CDR1 is LNHDA and CDR2 is SQIVND (reference sequence). The CDR3 spells CASSTPGLNNEKLFF. CDR3 nucleotides: TGTGCCAGTAGTACCCCGGGACTGAACAATGAAAAACTGTTTTTT.

The gene calls are TRBV28 and TRBJ2-7; 16 bases agree with TRBD2. The CDR3 covers 17 residues. The junction had 9 bases not matched to a gene; V was cut back by 8 bases and J by 2 bases. CDR1 and CDR2 (germline): MDHEN, SYDVKM. This CDR3 reads CASLGTSGGGSPYEQYF. As DNA, the CDR3 is TGTGCCAGCCTTGGGACTAGCGGGGGGGGTTCTCCCTACGAGCAGTACTTC.

The V call is TRBV7-2, the J call TRBJ2-3, with a possible D match to TRBD1 (5 bases). CDR3 size: 16 residues. With 3 bases removed from V and 1 base from J, the gap between germline ends came to 14 bases. The germline V gene encodes CDR1 SGHTA and CDR2 FQGNSA. CDR3 nucleotides: TGTGCCAGCAGCTTTCACATGGGGCTAGGCACAGATACGCAGTATTTT. Translation: CASSFHMGLGTDTQYF.

This rearrangement joins TRBV7-6 to TRBJ1-3; D unclear. CDR3 length: 15 residues. Per the germline V gene, CDR1 is SGHVS and CDR2 is FNYEAQ. V dropped 6 bases and J dropped 1 base, with 13 bases sitting between them. CDR3 nucleotide sequence: TGTGCCAGCAGTTTCCGGAGGGAGTCTGGAAACACCATATATTTT. The encoded protein is CASSFRRESGNTIYF.

The gene calls are TRBV4-3 and TRBJ2-7; 9 positions agree with TRBD1. Germline CDR1 and CDR2: LGHNA and YSLEER. This CDR3 is built from 16 residues. Trimming at V came to 1 base and at J to 4 bases, leaving 8 bases not matched to a gene. CDR3 loop: CASSQARRTGVYEQYF. Written as DNA, the CDR3 is TGCGCCAGCAGCCAAGCGCGCAGGACAGGGGTGTACGAGCAGTACTTC.

A single count supports this clone. The chain couples TRBV7-2 to TRBJ2-7, with D tentatively TRBD2 (5 bases). Trimming left V 1 base short and J 3 bases short, with 19 bases between. This CDR3 has 17 amino acids. Germline CDR1 and CDR2: SGHTA and FQGNSA. CDR3 residues: CASSLGVEGRPYYEQYF. DNA of the CDR3: TGTGCCAGCAGCTTAGGGGTTGAGGGAAGGCCCTACTACGAGCAGTACTTC. Filled out from reference TRBV7-2 and TRBJ2-7, the complete variable domain reads GAGVSQSPSNKVTEKGKDVELRCDPISGHTALYWYRQSLGQGLEFLIYFQGNSAPDKSGLPSDRFSAERTGGSVSTLTIQRTQQEDSAVYLCASSLGVEGRPYYEQYFGPGTRLTVT.

The chain uses TRBV25-1 and TRBJ2-5, with 8 bases lining up with TRBD1. The trim removed 6 bases at V and 5 bases at J, leaving 11 bases unmatched. The V gene's germline CDR1 is MGHDK and CDR2 SYGVNS. The CDR3 is 15 amino acids. The CDR3 nucleotides are TGTGCCAGCAGCCGCCGGGACAGGCAGCCCGAGACCCAGTACTTC. Translating gives CASSRRDRQPETQYF.

The gene calls are TRBV9 and TRBJ1-6; possible D gene TRBD1, 5 bases. This CDR3 is 13 amino acids long. Germline CDR1 reads SGDLS; CDR2 reads YYNGEE. Trimming stripped 4 bases from V and 7 bases from J, with 9 bases between. The CDR3 loop reads CASSREGNSPLHF. The CDR3 coding sequence is TGTGCCAGCAGCAGGGAGGGGAATTCACCCCTCCACTTT.

The chain employs TRBV4-2 and TRBJ2-4, with TRBD2 matching over 9 bases. From germline, CDR1 is LGHNA and CDR2 YNFKEQ. V shed 1 base and J 0 bases; nucleotides not matched to a gene: 7. This CDR3 has 18 amino acids. CDR3 nucleotides: TGTGCCAGCAGCCAAGCTGCAGCGGGGGGCCTAGCCAAAAACATTCAGTACTTC. It yields the protein CASSQAAAGGLAKNIQYF.

This rearrangement joins TRBV10-1 to TRBJ2-1, with 14 nucleotides matching TRBD2. V shed 3 bases and J 0 bases; nucleotides not matched to a gene: 4. The germline V gene encodes CDR1 WNHNN and CDR2 SYGVQD (reference sequence). The CDR3 has 18 amino acids. The CDR3 DNA is TGCGCCAGCAGTGATCCCGGGACTAGCGGGGGCTCCTACAATGAGCAGTTCTTC. Translation: CASSDPGTSGGSYNEQFF.

In this sample, this clone turned up a few times. V gene TRBV12-5 combines with J gene TRBJ1-5, with a possible D match to TRBD1 (5 bases). V was pared by 1 base and J by 7 bases, with 8 bases between. This CDR3 has 13 residues. Per the germline V gene, CDR1 is LGHNT and CDR2 is FRNRAP. The CDR3 DNA sequence: TGTGCTAGTGGTTTGGGCAGGGCCCAGCCCCAGCATTTT. It yields the protein CASGLGRAQPQHF.

The rearrangement links TRBV4-1 to TRBJ2-7; 7 bases fit TRBD1. V lost 4 bases to trimming and J lost 2 bases; unmatched junction nucleotides: 5. The CDR3 loop spans 14 amino acids. Germline V gene data show CDR1 as MGHRA and CDR2 as YSYEKL. The CDR3 bases are TGCGCCAGCAGCCGGGGACAGTGGGCCTACGAGCAGTACTTC. This codes for CASSRGQWAYEQYF.

In this sample, this clone turned up a few times. The chain uses TRBV7-8 and TRBJ2-5, with 7 bases lining up with TRBD1. The CDR3 is made up of 13 amino acids. With 1 base clipped from V and 4 bases from J, the junction kept 0 bases outside the gene matches. Germline CDR1 reads SGHVS; CDR2 reads FQNEAQ. CDR3 DNA sequence: TGTGCCAGCAGCTTAGACAGGGGAGAGACCCAGTACTTC. It is translated as CASSLDRGETQYF.

The chain couples TRBV5-5 to TRBJ2-7; tentative D call: TRBD2 (6 bases). The germline gives CDR1 SGHKS, CDR2 YYEKEE (reference sequence). Between the trimmed V and J ends, which lost 0 bases and 6 bases, there was a span of 10 bases. The CDR3 consists of 13 residues. The CDR3 reads CASSLAAGREQYF. The CDR3 nucleotides are TGTGCCAGCAGCTTGGCGGCGGGGCGCGAGCAGTACTTC.

This chain connects TRBV11-2 to TRBJ1-1; 7 nucleotides match TRBD1. The V segment lost 0 bases and the J segment 5 bases; nucleotides outside the gene matches: 0. Germline CDR1 is SGHAT and CDR2 is FQNNGV. The CDR3 length is 13 residues. CDR3 sequence (DNA): TGTGCCAGCAGCTTAGAACAGGGGACTGAAGCTTTCTTT. Amino acids: CASSLEQGTEAFF.

Only one count was recorded for this clone. The chain links TRBV27 to TRBJ1-1; TRBD1 matches 7 bases. The germline V gene encodes CDR1 MNHEY and CDR2 SMNVEV (reference sequence). V was clipped by 6 bases and J by 0 bases; unmatched bases: 4. The length of the CDR3 is 14 residues. In DNA form, the CDR3 reads TGTGCCAGCAGGGACAGGCCCATGAACACTGAAGCTTTCTTT. Translating it yields CASRDRPMNTEAFF.

The chain is built from TRBV6-5 and TRBJ2-7; unclear D gene. Germline lookup yields CDR1 MNHEY and CDR2 SVGAGI. Trimming left V 11 bases short and J 3 bases short, with 11 bases between. The CDR3 is 11 residues long. The CDR3 bases are TGTGCCCCCTATACCCACTACGAGCAGTACTTC. Protein: CAPYTHYEQYF.

About this clone itself: Other nucleotide sequences from this sample produce the same CDR3. V gene TRBV27 combines with J gene TRBJ1-1; no clear D. Trimming took 2 bases from V and 5 from J, leaving 6 bases between them. The CDR3 is 12 residues long. Germline-derived CDR1 and CDR2 are MNHEY and SMNVEV (reference sequence). The CDR3 region has the DNA TGTGCCAGCAGTTTAAGAGGGACTGAAGCTTTCTTT. Protein product: CASSLRGTEAFF.

The chain has TRBV5-5 and TRBJ2-3, with D unresolved. V gave up 2 bases and J gave up 6 bases, with 7 bases separating them. The CDR3 spans 12 residues. The germline gives CDR1 SGHKS, CDR2 YYEKEE (reference sequence). The CDR3 loop is CASSFSTDTQYF. Here the CDR3 DNA reads TGTGCCAGCAGCTTTAGTACGGATACGCAGTATTTT.

This clone came up a few times. This chain links TRBV5-6 with TRBJ1-2; 9 bases fit TRBD1. The trim removed 3 bases at V and 10 bases at J, leaving 7 bases unmatched. Germline values: CDR1 SGHDT, CDR2 YYEEEE. CDR3 size: 13 residues. The CDR3 reads CASSWGQGRDYTF. The DNA of the CDR3 is TGTGCCAGCAGCTGGGGACAGGGAAGGGACTACACCTTC.

This clone was seen a few times. The sample has other DNA sequences that encode this CDR3 too. The rearrangement joins TRBV4-1 to TRBJ1-1; D is possibly TRBD1 (6 bases). The CDR3 length is 13 residues. Germline-derived CDR1 and CDR2 are MGHRA and YSYEKL. V lost 1 base and J 4 bases, leaving 7 bases between the germline ends. The CDR3 region is CASSQGRGTEAFF. The CDR3 region has the DNA TGCGCCAGCAGCCAAGGCAGGGGCACTGAAGCTTTCTTT.

This chain joins TRBV5-1 and TRBJ1-2, with D unresolved. Germline CDR1 reads SGHRS; CDR2 reads YFSETQ. Trimming cost V 4 bases and J 3 bases, with 13 bases left between them. The CDR3 is 14 residues long. The CDR3 protein is CASSASLGDYGYTF. In DNA, the CDR3 is TGCGCCAGCAGCGCTTCCCTCGGGGACTATGGCTACACCTTC.

The rearrangement joins TRBV7-2 to TRBJ2-1; D is perhaps TRBD1 (6 bases). Trimming stripped 1 base from V and 10 bases from J, with 14 bases between. The CDR3 sequence is 14 residues long. Germline V gene sequence: CDR1 SGHTA, CDR2 FQGNSA. The CDR3 coding sequence is TGTGCCAGCAGCTTAGGGGGGCCCCCAGCGGAGCAGTTCTTC. Its translation is CASSLGGPPAEQFF.

The gene calls are TRBV5-1 and TRBJ2-7; TRBD1 matches 12 bases. The CDR3 runs to 15 residues. V gave up 3 bases and J gave up 5 bases; unmatched junction bases: 6. Germline-derived CDR1 and CDR2 are SGHRS and YFSETQ. In DNA, the CDR3 is TGCGCCAGCAGCTGGGGTGGGACAGGGGGCCACGAGCAGTACTTC. Translating it yields CASSWGGTGGHEQYF.